These 15 T cell receptor beta chains originate from one sample sequenced in a study of control samples from healthy donors and cancer patients. The protocol was immunoSEQ multiplex PCR, while the TCRdb copy is restricted to in-frame clones and leaves out a portion. The sample yields under 150,000 clones, approximately 87% seen once. The sample taken for sequencing was blood. The origin of the receptors is a man aged 55 to 70 in good health.

This chain connects TRBV5-4 to TRBJ2-5; the D gene is possibly TRBD2 (5 bases). The CDR3 spans 12 residues. V lost 4 bases and J 9 bases, leaving 13 bases between the germline ends. Germline loops: CDR1 SGHNT, CDR2 YYREEE (reference sequence). CDR3 amino acids: CASSKSQEAQYF. The CDR3 DNA reads as TGTGCCAGCAGCAAGAGCCAGGAGGCCCAGTACTTC. The full variable domain, with the rest looked up from reference TRBV5-4 and TRBJ2-5, is ETGVTQSPTHLIKTRGQQVTLRCSSQSGHNTVSWYQQALGQGPQFIFQYYREEENGRGNFPPRFSGLQFPNYSSELNVNALELDDSALYLCASSKSQEAQYFGPGTRLLVL.

This rearrangement joins TRBV19 to TRBJ2-2; D is possibly TRBD1 (6 bases). Germline CDR1 reads LNHDA; CDR2 reads SQIVND (reference sequence). This CDR3 is built from 13 residues. The V and J ends lost 4 bases and 5 bases respectively, with 8 bases between them. This CDR3 reads CASSRGTTGELFF. CDR3 nucleotides: TGTGCCAGTAGTAGAGGGACAACCGGGGAGCTGTTTTTT.

The genes are TRBV29-1 and TRBJ2-5, with TRBD1 matching over 8 bases. The V segment lost 3 bases and the J segment 5 bases; nucleotides outside the gene matches: 8. Germline-derived CDR1 and CDR2 are SQVTM and ANQGSEA. CDR3 length equals 14 residues. CDR3 DNA: TGCAGCGTTGACGGGCAGGGGGCCAGTGAGACCCAGTACTTC. The encoded protein is CSVDGQGASETQYF.

This clone appeared a single time. CDR3 sequence (DNA): TGTGCCACCAGCAGAGGAAGGGGGGCGAAAGATGAAAAACTGTTTTTT. Protein product: CATSRGRGAKDEKLFF. The J gene is TRBJ1-4, the V gene TRBV15, with D possibly being TRBD1 (6 bases). This CDR3 has 16 residues. Germline CDR1 reads LNHNV; CDR2 reads YYDKDF (reference sequence). Trimming shortened V by 1 base and J by 6 bases, and 15 bases separated the two germline ends.

This clone was seen only once. The chain is built from TRBV3-1 (or the pseudogene TRBV3-2) and TRBJ1-1; 10 bases fit TRBD1. The CDR3 extends over 13 amino acids. Germline V lookup: CDR1 LGHDT, CDR2 YNNKEL (reference sequence). The V segment lost 1 base and the J segment 13 bases; nucleotides outside the gene matches: 6. CDR3 loop: CASSQVGTGEVFF. The CDR3, as DNA: TGTGCCAGCAGCCAAGTGGGGACAGGGGAGGTTTTCTTT.

V usage is TRBV5-8 and J usage is TRBJ1-1; a weak D match, TRBD1 (6 bases). Per the germline V gene, CDR1 is SGHTS and CDR2 is YDEGEE. Trimming cost V 4 bases and J 0 bases, with 25 bases left between them. This CDR3 is built from 19 residues. As DNA, the CDR3 is TGTGCCAGCAGCCAGAAGGTCCAGGGGAGAGGTCTCATGAACACTGAAGCTTTCTTT. Translating it yields CASSQKVQGRGLMNTEAFF.

This chain joins TRBV7-2 and TRBJ1-1, with 9 bases matching TRBD1. CDR3 length: 15 residues. In germline, CDR1 is SGHTA, CDR2 FQGNSA. V lost 2 bases to trimming and J lost 6 bases; unmatched junction nucleotides: 7. The CDR3 DNA reads TGTGCCAGCAGCTTAATGGGGACAGGGTTGGCTGAAGCTTTCTTT. It yields the protein CASSLMGTGLAEAFF.

CDR3 amino acids: CASSWGTVTEAFF. Here the CDR3 DNA reads TGTGCCAGTAGTTGGGGGACAGTCACTGAAGCTTTCTTT. The rearrangement links TRBV19 to TRBJ1-1; 7 positions match TRBD1. V gave up 5 bases and J gave up 4 bases; unmatched junction bases: 4. Germline values: CDR1 LNHDA, CDR2 SQIVND (reference sequence). This CDR3 is built from 13 residues. Full variable domain (remainder filled in from reference TRBV19 and TRBJ1-1): DGGITQSPKYLFRKEGQNVTLSCEQNLNHDAMYWYRQDPGQGLRLIYYSQIVNDFQKGDIAEGYSVSREKKESFPLTVTSAQKNPTAFYLCASSWGTVTEAFFGQGTRLTVV.

This chain joins TRBV28 and TRBJ1-5; unclear D gene. The germline V gene has CDR1 MDHEN and CDR2 SYDVKM. This CDR3 has 13 amino acids. V dropped 6 bases and J dropped 0 bases, with 6 bases sitting between them. CDR3: CASSWSSNQPQHF. CDR3 coding DNA: TGTGCCAGCAGCTGGAGTAGCAATCAGCCCCAGCATTTT.

The gene calls are TRBV5-5 and TRBJ1-1, with D unresolved. The CDR3 sequence is 14 residues long. Trimming shortened V by 1 base and J by 1 base, and 8 bases separated the two germline ends. Germline V gene data show CDR1 as SGHKS and CDR2 as YYEKEE (reference sequence). The CDR3 here is CASSLRTENTEAFF. As DNA, the CDR3 is TGTGCCAGCAGCTTGCGGACGGAGAACACTGAAGCTTTCTTT.

The chain recombines TRBV9 with TRBJ1-4, with D uncertain. Germline V CDR1 and CDR2: SGDLS, YYNGEE. This CDR3 comprises 16 residues. The germline V and J ends were trimmed by 1 base and 5 bases, with 15 bases remaining between them. CDR3 protein: CASSVSVGNTNEKLFF. CDR3 DNA: TGTGCCAGCAGCGTATCGGTGGGAAACACAAATGAAAAACTGTTTTTT.

The chain carries TRBV27 and TRBJ1-6; D is unresolved. The CDR3 loop spans 12 amino acids. In germline, CDR1 is MNHEY, CDR2 SMNVEV (reference sequence). With 6 bases removed from V and 6 bases from J, the gap between germline ends came to 6 bases. The CDR3 DNA sequence: TGTGCCAGCAGGTCGGTTAATTCACCCCTCCACTTT. Encoded protein: CASRSVNSPLHF.

The rearrangement links TRBV28 to TRBJ1-5, with 7 bases fitting TRBD1. Germline lookup yields CDR1 MDHEN and CDR2 SYDVKM. The ends lost 3 bases at V and 5 bases at J; junction bases unmatched: 1. The CDR3 has 13 amino acids. DNA of the CDR3: TGTGCCAGCAGTTTGACAGGGTATCAGCCCCAGCATTTT. Protein: CASSLTGYQPQHF.

CDR3 bases: TGTGCCAGCAGCCCCTCGGGGACATGGGCCACTGAAGCTTTCTTT. Its protein is CASSPSGTWATEAFF. The gene calls are TRBV7-9 and TRBJ1-1; D possibly corresponds to TRBD1 (6 bases). Germline V gene data show CDR1 as SEHNR and CDR2 as FQNEAQ (reference sequence). With 5 bases removed from V and 4 bases from J, the gap between germline ends came to 17 bases. The CDR3 is 15 amino acids.

The J gene is TRBJ1-2, the V gene TRBV28; 7 bases align to TRBD1. CDR3 length equals 14 residues. Germline V gives CDR1 MDHEN, CDR2 SYDVKM. J lost 8 bases, V lost 4 bases, and 10 bases had no gene match. The CDR3 spells CASSYKDRVGGYTF. The DNA for the CDR3 is TGTGCCAGCAGTTATAAAGACAGGGTCGGCGGCTACACCTTC.